The sequence of this TCR beta chain was determined in a study of Ad26.COV2.S vaccination and SARS-CoV-2 variants. Study-level points and caveats: Similar non-spike TCR breadth was seen in vaccine and placebo recipients. Analyses that measured TCR breadth and depth may have underestimated total T cell responses. Participants in the vaccine arm had higher spike-specific TCR breadth; placebo recipients had lower.

To note about this clone: Its matching antigen is unknown.

Profiled with immunoSEQ multiplex PCR; TCRdb holds only in-frame clones, not every one. The sample holds more than 120,000 clones, approximately 90% seen once. The CDR3 extends over 12 amino acids. With 6 bases removed from V and 2 bases from J, the gap between germline ends came to 8 bases. Looked up from germline, CDR1 is SGHDT and CDR2 is YYEEEE. The rearrangement links TRBV5-6 to TRBJ1-1; the D is unclear. The specimen was peripheral blood, collected after recovery from COVID-19. This TCR derives from a human donor who had recovered from COVID-19. CDR3 residues: CASTWGNTEAFF. For the CDR3, the DNA is TGTGCCAGCACCTGGGGTAACACTGAAGCTTTCTTT.